The rows below give T cell receptor beta chains drawn from one sample of a study of cytomegalovirus exposure and HLA in healthy donors. Method: immunoSEQ multiplex PCR; TCRdb's copy keeps in-frame clones and lacks some. The sample yields some 140,000 clones, about four fifths seen once. The sample was PBMCs. These receptors were taken from a man aged 18-30 years in good health and CMV-seronegative. The CDR3 runs from the conserved cysteine through the conserved F or W. Each record gives: V gene, clone size, J gene, D gene, CDR3 DNA, CDR3 protein. The D gene is left open where the match is weak. Expanded clones get a size class; other rows say once, few or many, or leave the size out.

v_gene: TRBV15; abundance: .; j_gene: TRBJ1-2; d_gene: TRBD1; CDR3nt: TGTGCCACCAGCAGAGATCGGACAGGGCTCGGCTACACCTTC; CDR3aa: CATSRDRTGLGYTF
v_gene: TRBV30; abundance: few; j_gene: TRBJ1-2; d_gene: TRBD1; CDR3nt: TGTGCCTGGAGGGGGACAGATTCTTTCTATGGCTACACCTTC; CDR3aa: CAWRGTDSFYGYTF
v_gene: TRBV25-1; abundance: .; j_gene: TRBJ1-2; d_gene: .; CDR3nt: TGTGCCACCAAGCGAGGGAGAAGATATGGCTACACCTTC; CDR3aa: CATKRGRRYGYTF
v_gene: TRBV7-8; abundance: .; j_gene: TRBJ2-1; d_gene: TRBD1; CDR3nt: TGTGCCAGCAGCTTGACAGGGGGCCCAGATGAGCAGTTCTTC; CDR3aa: CASSLTGGPDEQFF
v_gene: TRBV7-9; abundance: .; j_gene: TRBJ2-7; d_gene: TRBD1; CDR3nt: TGTGCCAGCAGCACCTTAGGACAGGGGACGTCCTACGAGCAGTACTTC; CDR3aa: CASSTLGQGTSYEQYF
v_gene: TRBV11-2; abundance: .; j_gene: TRBJ1-3; d_gene: .; CDR3nt: TGTGCCAGCAGCTCTTGGACAGAGTCGGTAACTGGAAACACCATATATTTT; CDR3aa: CASSSWTESVTGNTIYF
v_gene: TRBV27; abundance: once; j_gene: TRBJ1-5; d_gene: TRBD1; CDR3nt: TGTGCCAGCACCTTAACAGGGGGCGGCCAGCCCCAGCATTTT; CDR3aa: CASTLTGGGQPQHF
v_gene: TRBV6-6; abundance: few; j_gene: TRBJ1-5; d_gene: .; CDR3nt: TGTGCCAGCAGTTACAAAGGGGGAAGCAATCAGCCCCAGCATTTT; CDR3aa: CASSYKGGSNQPQHF
v_gene: TRBV10-3; abundance: .; j_gene: TRBJ1-5; d_gene: TRBD1; CDR3nt: TGTGCCATCAGCCCGGGACAGAATCAGCCCCAGCATTTT; CDR3aa: CAISPGQNQPQHF
v_gene: TRBV15; abundance: .; j_gene: TRBJ2-7; d_gene: TRBD2; CDR3nt: TGTGCCACCAGCAGAGATGGGGGGGTACAGAGGAGCTCCTACGAGCAGTACTTC; CDR3aa: CATSRDGGVQRSSYEQYF
v_gene: TRBV30; abundance: .; j_gene: TRBJ1-2; d_gene: .; CDR3nt: TGTGCCTGGAGTGTTATTGGGGAGTTTGGCTACACCTTC; CDR3aa: CAWSVIGEFGYTF
v_gene: TRBV6-5; abundance: .; j_gene: TRBJ1-6; d_gene: .; CDR3nt: TGTGCCAGCAGTCTTAATTCACCCCTCCACTTT; CDR3aa: CASSLNSPLHF
v_gene: TRBV5-1; abundance: few; j_gene: TRBJ2-3; d_gene: .; CDR3nt: TGCGCCAGCGCCTATTCGGGAGATACGCAGTATTTT; CDR3aa: CASAYSGDTQYF
v_gene: TRBV5-1; abundance: .; j_gene: TRBJ1-1; d_gene: .; CDR3nt: TGCGCCAGCAGCTACTCCGGGACAAAGGGGACTGAAGCTTTCTTT; CDR3aa: CASSYSGTKGTEAFF
v_gene: TRBV20-1; abundance: .; j_gene: TRBJ2-5; d_gene: .; CDR3nt: TGCAGTGCTAGAGCGCAAGAGACCCAGTACTTC; CDR3aa: CSARAQETQYF
v_gene: TRBV18; abundance: .; j_gene: TRBJ2-3; d_gene: .; CDR3nt: TGTGCCAGCTCACTTAGGACTCCCGACCGCACAGATACGCAGTATTTT; CDR3aa: CASSLRTPDRTDTQYF
v_gene: TRBV5-1; abundance: few; j_gene: TRBJ2-6; d_gene: .; CDR3nt: TGCGCCAGCAGCTTGGAGGGTCGGCGGGACCACTACTCTGGGGCCAACGTCCTGACTTTC; CDR3aa: CASSLEGRRDHYSGANVLTF
v_gene: TRBV10-1; abundance: .; j_gene: TRBJ2-3; d_gene: TRBD2; CDR3nt: TGCGCCAGCAGTGAAACTAGCGGGGGCACAGATACGCAGTATTTT; CDR3aa: CASSETSGGTDTQYF
v_gene: TRBV6-4; abundance: few; j_gene: TRBJ1-2; d_gene: .; CDR3nt: TGTGCCAGCAGTGAGGCAGCTAACTATGGCTACACCTTC; CDR3aa: CASSEAANYGYTF
v_gene: TRBV4-2; abundance: few; j_gene: TRBJ2-2; d_gene: .; CDR3nt: TGTGCCAGCAGCTGGGACAAAAGTACCAACACCGGGGAGCTGTTTTTT; CDR3aa: CASSWDKSTNTGELFF
v_gene: TRBV2; abundance: few; j_gene: TRBJ1-2; d_gene: .; CDR3nt: TGTGCCAGCAAAAGGAGGGGGGGCTCCTTGGAGGGCTACACCTTC; CDR3aa: CASKRRGGSLEGYTF
v_gene: TRBV7-6; abundance: .; j_gene: TRBJ1-4; d_gene: .; CDR3nt: TGTGCCAGCACCCTCCTCCCTGACACCTCCGGGGTTTACCTGGGCCTGTTTTTT; CDR3aa: CASTLLPDTSGVYLGLFF
v_gene: TRBV4-1; abundance: .; j_gene: TRBJ2-5; d_gene: TRBD1; CDR3nt: TGCGCCAGCAGCCAAGATCACGGACAGGAAGAGACCCAGTACTTC; CDR3aa: CASSQDHGQEETQYF
v_gene: TRBV25-1; abundance: few; j_gene: TRBJ2-1; d_gene: .; CDR3nt: TGTGCCAGCAGCCCGCACAGTGAGCAGTTCTTC; CDR3aa: CASSPHSEQFF
v_gene: TRBV6-5; abundance: .; j_gene: TRBJ1-4; d_gene: TRBD1; CDR3nt: TGTGCCAGCAGACAGGGGCCAACTAATGAAAAACTGTTTTTT; CDR3aa: CASRQGPTNEKLFF
v_gene: TRBV2; abundance: .; j_gene: TRBJ1-3; d_gene: .; CDR3nt: TGTGCCAGCAGACCGGGACAACTATCTGGAAACACCATATATTTT; CDR3aa: CASRPGQLSGNTIYF
v_gene: TRBV2; abundance: .; j_gene: TRBJ1-2; d_gene: TRBD1; CDR3nt: TGTGCCAGCAGTGGTCCGGGGACAGGGTTGTCAAATGTGGATGGCTACACCTTC; CDR3aa: CASSGPGTGLSNVDGYTF
v_gene: TRBV7-8; abundance: .; j_gene: TRBJ1-6; d_gene: TRBD1; CDR3nt: TGTGCCAGCAGCTTAGATGGACAGGGGTCTAATTCACCCCTCCACTTT; CDR3aa: CASSLDGQGSNSPLHF
v_gene: TRBV5-4; abundance: .; j_gene: TRBJ1-1; d_gene: .; CDR3nt: TGTGCCAGCAGCTTGGGAGCACCCCTCACTGAAGCTTTCTTT; CDR3aa: CASSLGAPLTEAFF
v_gene: TRBV5-6; abundance: few; j_gene: TRBJ2-5; d_gene: TRBD1; CDR3nt: TGTGCCAGCAGCTTAAAGACAGGGTTAGCAGAGACCCAGTACTTC; CDR3aa: CASSLKTGLAETQYF
v_gene: TRBV5-1; abundance: once; j_gene: TRBJ1-4; d_gene: TRBD1; CDR3nt: TGCGCCAGCAGCCCCGACAGGGGGCGTGAAAAACTGTTTTTT; CDR3aa: CASSPDRGREKLFF
v_gene: TRBV7-3; abundance: once; j_gene: TRBJ2-2; d_gene: .; CDR3nt: TGTGCCAGCAGCTTCGGGGGTCCCGGGGAGCCGTTTTTT; CDR3aa: CASSFGGPGEPFF